This TCR beta chain was recovered during a study of blood T cell repertoires in COVID-19. Whole-study context: Sites across the United States, Italy and Spain contributed samples from acute and convalescent COVID-19.

The CDR3 runs to 15 residues. The study recruited people aged roughly 18 to 95 years across roughly 25 US areas. Using immunoSEQ multiplex PCR, the repertoire was profiled, and TCRdb retains in-frame clones only, with some absent. This table holds about 280,000 clones, 87% found once. The rearrangement uses TRBV21-1 and TRBJ1-2; the table's D gene call, TRBD1, was not cross checked with the DNA. TRBV21-1 is labeled a pseudogene. This TCR was recovered from a woman aged 35 to 49 who had recovered from COVID-19. The sequencing sample was made of PBMCs or T cells enriched from blood (not recorded which). The CDR3 sequence: CASSASPGTVYGYTF. DNA of the CDR3: TGTGCCAGCAGCGCTTCTCCCGGGACAGTTTATGGCTACACCTTC.